The 28 T cell receptor beta chains below come from one sample, sequenced in a study of blood T cell repertoires in COVID-19. Some clones are missing from TCRdb's copy, which holds only in-frame ones; the method was immunoSEQ multiplex PCR. Here the sample spans hundreds of thousands of clones, more than 80% being singletons. The specimen sequenced was peripheral blood. The receptors stem from a woman older than 75 with acute or convalescent COVID-19.

The V call is TRBV7-2, the J call TRBJ2-7, with D unresolved. V was clipped by 2 bases and J by 2 bases, with 7 bases between them. Germline CDR1 reads SGHTA; CDR2 reads FQGNSA. This CDR3 comprises 13 residues. In DNA, the CDR3 is TGTGCCAGCAGCTTATCTTCCCCCTACGAGCAGTACTTC. Translation: CASSLSSPYEQYF.

The chain combines TRBV29-1 with TRBJ2-2, with 7 bases lining up with TRBD1. This CDR3 contains 14 residues. V lost 5 bases, J lost 5 bases, and 8 bases stayed unmatched. CDR1 and CDR2 from the germline V gene are SQVTM and ANQGSEA. DNA for the CDR3: TGCAGCGTTAGGGGGCAGGGACGGACCGGGGAGCTGTTTTTT. It codes for CSVRGQGRTGELFF.

The chain links TRBV12-3 or TRBV12-4 to TRBJ1-6; weak D call: TRBD1 (5 bases). Trimming cost V 3 bases and J 19 bases, with 16 bases left between them. There are 12 residues in the CDR3. CDR3 protein: CASSLGIQELHF. The CDR3 DNA reads as TGTGCCAGCAGTTTGGGAATACAGGAGCTGCACTTT.

The chain couples TRBV11-3 to TRBJ2-7, with D maybe TRBD1 (6 bases). The length of the CDR3 is 12 residues. V was clipped by 3 bases and J by 6 bases, with 9 bases between them. CDR1 SGHNT and CDR2 YENEEA come from the germline V gene. The CDR3 sequence: CASSFTGPEQYF. CDR3 nucleotides: TGTGCCAGCAGCTTTACAGGGCCCGAGCAGTACTTC.

V and J are TRBV6-5 and TRBJ2-1, with unresolved D. Germline V gene sequence: CDR1 MNHEY, CDR2 SVGAGI. This CDR3 comprises 13 residues. Trimming removed 7 bases at V and 4 bases at J, with 11 bases between. CDR3 DNA: TGTGCCAGCACCGATCAGGTGTACAATGAGCAGTTCTTC. Translated: CASTDQVYNEQFF.

The chain links TRBV6-5 to TRBJ1-1; D unresolved. The CDR3 covers 14 residues. Germline-derived CDR1 and CDR2 are MNHEY and SVGAGI. V was pared by 4 bases and J by 1 base, with 10 bases between. The CDR3 region is CASSFEYGNTEAFF. As DNA, the CDR3 is TGTGCCAGCAGTTTCGAATACGGGAACACTGAAGCTTTCTTT.

CDR3 coding DNA: TGTGCCTGGAGTGGTAGTAGGACAGGGTCTGGCTACACCTTC. Its translation: CAWSGSRTGSGYTF. The chain carries TRBV30 and TRBJ1-2; 8 nucleotides agree with TRBD1. The CDR3 length is 14 residues. J gave up 7 bases and V 1 base, and 8 bases lay outside the gene matches. CDR1 GTSNPN and CDR2 SVGIG come from the germline V gene (reference sequence).

The chain has TRBV9 and TRBJ2-2; 8 nucleotides match TRBD2. This CDR3 is 18 amino acids long. J gave up 4 bases and V 2 bases, and 13 bases lay outside the gene matches. Germline CDR1 and CDR2: SGDLS and YYNGEE. CDR3 nucleotides: TGTGCCAGCAGCGTCAACTCTAGACTAGCGACAGTCACCGGGGAGCTGTTTTTT. This sequence encodes CASSVNSRLATVTGELFF.

The CDR3 coding sequence is TGTGCCAGCAGCGCCTTTAGGGGGCCCAATGAGCAGTTCTTC. This encodes CASSAFRGPNEQFF. The rearrangement uses TRBV6-5 and TRBJ2-1, with 7 nucleotides matching TRBD1. The germline V gene encodes CDR1 MNHEY and CDR2 SVGAGI. The J segment lost 6 bases and the V segment lost 6 bases, leaving 8 bases of the junction unmatched. This CDR3 is built from 14 residues.

The rearrangement uses TRBV11-3 and TRBJ2-5; tentative D call: TRBD2 (5 bases). Germline values: CDR1 SGHNT, CDR2 YENEEA. The CDR3 extends over 16 amino acids. V was clipped by 2 bases and J by 0 bases, with 13 bases between them. In nucleotides, the CDR3 is TGTGCCAGCAGCTTAAGAGGGCGGGCCGACCAAGAGACCCAGTACTTC. Amino acid sequence: CASSLRGRADQETQYF.

This rearrangement joins TRBV9 to TRBJ1-1; D not resolved. Looked up from germline, CDR1 is SGDLS and CDR2 is YYNGEE. The CDR3 is made up of 16 amino acids. Trimming took 0 bases from V and 0 from J, leaving 12 bases between them. CDR3 amino acids: CASSVVLGVMNTEAFF. The CDR3 coding sequence is TGTGCCAGCAGCGTAGTTCTGGGAGTAATGAACACTGAAGCTTTCTTT.

The genes are TRBV9 and TRBJ1-1, with a possible D match to TRBD1 (5 bases). The CDR3 is 13 residues long. From germline, CDR1 is SGDLS and CDR2 YYNGEE. V was trimmed by 3 bases and J by 1 base, leaving 7 bases between them. The CDR3 coding sequence is TGTGCCAGCAGCGCGGGGGGGAACACTGAAGCTTTCTTT. Residues: CASSAGGNTEAFF.

The gene calls are TRBV11-2 and TRBJ2-2; 7 bases agree with TRBD2. V dropped 1 base and J dropped 6; count of bases not matched to a gene: 2. From germline, CDR1 is SGHAT and CDR2 FQNNGV. The CDR3 is made up of 14 amino acids. The chain's CDR3 is CASSLGLAPGELFF. DNA of the CDR3: TGTGCCAGCAGCTTAGGACTAGCTCCCGGGGAGCTGTTTTTT.

The chain combines TRBV5-4 with TRBJ1-2; 7 bases align to TRBD1. The CDR3 spans 13 residues. CDR1 and CDR2 from the germline V gene are SGHNT and YYREEE (reference sequence). V shed 4 bases and J 4 bases; nucleotides not matched to a gene: 4. For the CDR3, the DNA is TGTGCCAGCAGCCCGGACAGGTCCTATGGCTACACCTTC. Its protein is CASSPDRSYGYTF.

The chain recombines TRBV28 with TRBJ2-7, with a possible D match to TRBD2 (6 bases). Per the germline V gene, CDR1 is MDHEN and CDR2 is SYDVKM. The ends were cut back, 7 bases at V and 5 bases at J, with 15 bases in the middle. CDR3 length equals 13 residues. The CDR3 loop reads CASMLSGEHEQYF. CDR3 coding DNA: TGTGCCAGCATGCTGTCGGGAGAACACGAGCAGTACTTC.

This sequence joins TRBV25-1 and TRBJ2-7; tentative D call: TRBD2 (6 bases). The germline V and J ends were trimmed by 8 bases and 3 bases, with 20 bases remaining between them. The CDR3 contains 15 residues. Germline CDR1 is MGHDK and CDR2 is SYGVNS. The CDR3 DNA reads as TGTGCCAGCCTCCCTCGGGGCGGGACCTACTACGAGCAGTACTTC. Translated, it gives CASLPRGGTYYEQYF.

This chain joins TRBV3-1 (or the pseudogene TRBV3-2) and TRBJ1-4; 8 bases line up with TRBD1. The CDR3 consists of 14 residues. The germline CDR1 and CDR2 sequences are LGHDT and YNNKEL (reference sequence). Trimming took 4 bases from V and 7 from J; bases not matched to a gene: 5. Written as DNA, the CDR3 is TGTGCCAGCAGCCCAACAGGGGGAGGTGAAAAACTGTTTTTT. As protein: CASSPTGGGEKLFF.

This clone was seen more than once but under ten times. The chain has TRBV5-6 and TRBJ2-3; tentative D call: TRBD1 (6 bases). The germline gives CDR1 SGHDT, CDR2 YYEEEE. V was cut by 3 bases and J by 7 bases, with 21 bases left in between. This CDR3 is 16 amino acids long. CDR3 bases: TGTGCCAGCAGCTCCTACGAAGCGGCAGGGGAGAATACGCAGTATTTT. Its translation: CASSSYEAAGENTQYF.

As DNA, the CDR3 is TGTGCCAGCAGTTTAGATCCGAGCGGGAGGGTCGGGGAGCTGTTTTTT. Translation gives CASSLDPSGRVGELFF. This chain connects TRBV28 to TRBJ2-2, with TRBD2 matching 10 bases. The V and J ends lost 2 bases and 7 bases, in that order; junction bases with no gene match: 7. Germline V gives CDR1 MDHEN, CDR2 SYDVKM. This CDR3 region has 16 residues.

This clone has just one count. The chain has TRBV15 and TRBJ1-5, with D perhaps matching TRBD1 (6 bases). V lost 5 bases, J lost 9 bases, and 23 bases lay in between. The CDR3 totals 16 residues. CDR1 and CDR2 from the germline V gene are LNHNV and YYDKDF (reference sequence). In nucleotides, the CDR3 is TGTGCCACCAGCCCACTGAAGACAGGCCCTTTGGGGCCCCAGCATTTT. This sequence encodes CATSPLKTGPLGPQHF.

Concerning this clone itself: The germline gene is not matched at one end of the junction; a read error may be the cause. The V and J genes are TRBV7-7 and TRBJ2-2; 8 bases agree with TRBD1. The germline V gene encodes CDR1 SSHAT and CDR2 FNYEAQ (reference sequence). The CDR3 runs 14 residues. The CDR3 region is CASRGTGNTGELFF. The CDR3 DNA reads as TGTGCTAGCAGAGGGACAGGGAACACCGGGGAGCTGTTTTTT.

This sequence joins TRBV5-1 and TRBJ1-1, with D tentatively TRBD1 (6 bases). V was shortened by 0 bases and J by 4 bases, with 13 bases between the two germline ends. The CDR3 is 15 residues long. The germline V gene has CDR1 SGHRS and CDR2 YFSETQ. CDR3 in DNA: TGCGCCAGCAGCTTGGCCGGACAGTCCCGCACTGAAGCTTTCTTT. Its protein product is CASSLAGQSRTEAFF.

This clone has a handful of counts. The rearrangement uses TRBV28 and TRBJ1-2, with 10 bases fitting TRBD1. This CDR3 contains 14 residues. In germline, CDR1 is MDHEN, CDR2 SYDVKM. V shed 8 bases, J shed 2 bases, and the junction held 5 bases outside the gene matches. CDR3 in DNA: TGTGCCAGCCCTTTGGGACAGGGGAACTATGGCTACACCTTC. It yields the protein CASPLGQGNYGYTF.

The genes are TRBV27 and TRBJ1-4; weak D call: TRBD1 (6 bases). Germline CDR1 is MNHEY and CDR2 is SMNVEV (reference sequence). This CDR3 has 16 residues. The V end was cut by 2 bases, the J end by 3 bases, with 13 bases between. The CDR3, as DNA: TGTGCCAGCAGTTTAGGGCCTAACAGGGCTAATGAAAAACTGTTTTTT. Translated: CASSLGPNRANEKLFF. Together with reference TRBV27 and TRBJ1-4, the CDR3 gives the full variable domain: EAQVTQNPRYLITVTGKKLTVTCSQNMNHEYMSWYRQDPGLGLRQIYYSMNVEVTDKGDVPEGYKVSRKEKRNFPLILESPSPNQTSLYFCASSLGPNRANEKLFFGSGTQLSVL.

Only a few counts were recorded for this clone. The chain combines TRBV18 with TRBJ1-2, with 7 bases fitting TRBD1. V lost 4 bases, J lost 7 bases, and 6 bases stayed unmatched. The CDR3 loop spans 13 amino acids. The germline gives CDR1 KGHSH, CDR2 LQKENI. CDR3 region: CASSHDRDGGYTF. The CDR3 coding sequence is TGTGCCAGCTCACATGACAGGGATGGTGGCTACACCTTC.

The chain uses TRBV28 and TRBJ2-7; D gene uncertain. CDR1 is MDHEN, CDR2 SYDVKM, per germline. Deletions cut 5 bases from V and 9 bases from J, with 11 bases between. The CDR3 is 11 amino acids. CDR3 coding DNA: TGTGCCAGCAGTGTACCCGCGGTGCAGTACTTC. Encoded protein: CASSVPAVQYF.

The chain has TRBV7-9 and TRBJ1-5; 10 nucleotides match TRBD1. The CDR3 covers 18 residues. The V segment lost 5 bases and the J segment 4 bases; nucleotides outside the gene matches: 14. From germline, CDR1 is SEHNR and CDR2 FQNEAQ (reference sequence). The CDR3 DNA reads TGTGCCAGCAGCCGTGAGACCAGGGACAGGGGTTCAAATCAGCCCCAGCATTTT. This encodes CASSRETRDRGSNQPQHF.

The chain is built from TRBV5-1 and TRBJ2-1; D not certain. Germline V gene data show CDR1 as SGHRS and CDR2 as YFSETQ. V was trimmed by 0 bases and J by 4 bases, leaving 14 bases between them. CDR3 size: 16 residues. CDR3 sequence reads: CASSLGATRAYNEQFF. CDR3 DNA: TGCGCCAGCAGCTTGGGGGCCACCCGCGCATACAATGAGCAGTTCTTC.